This T cell receptor beta chain was captured in a study of cytomegalovirus exposure and HLA in healthy donors. Primers: 60 Vbeta forward and 13 Jbeta reverse. Authors' data handling: Around 10 million of the about 80 million unique TCR beta chains counted in a later analysis were shared. The table came from immunoSEQ multiplex PCR; TCRdb's copy has only in-frame clones and leaves some out. V, J and clone size are those of that table, while D and trimming were read from the DNA. The sample has around 180,000 clones, about 85% seen once. Whereas donors were nominally healthy upon sampling, unrecorded immune exposures were probable. The clonotype originates from a woman aged 50 to 60 in good health and CMV-seronegative. The material sequenced was PBMCs.

Written as DNA, the CDR3 is TGCGCCAGCAGCAATCTTGGGACAGGGGGCAGCGAGACCCAGTACTTC. Its protein product is CASSNLGTGGSETQYF. The chain carries TRBV5-1 and TRBJ2-5; 12 bases are a match to TRBD1. V shed 4 bases, J shed 5 bases, and the junction held 9 bases outside the gene matches. Germline assignment: CDR1 SGHRS and CDR2 YFSETQ. The CDR3 runs 16 residues.